The rows below give T cell receptor beta chains drawn from one sample of a study of shared clonotypes between healthy human individuals. The method was immunoSEQ multiplex PCR; TCRdb's version includes in-frame clones alone and lacks a portion of them. The data hold roughly 410,000 clones, with roughly 96% observed a single time. Source material: memory CD8+ T cells sorted from blood. The receptors originated from a man aged 30 to 45 in good health. Both conserved end residues are part of each CDR3. A D gene is named only where the DNA matches it firmly. Only some rows state a clone size, as once, few, many or a class for expanded clones.

>TRBV5-1|-|TRBJ2-1|-
TGCGCCAGCCGCTATAGCTCCTACAATGAGCAGTTCTTC
CASRYSSYNEQFF
>TRBV11-2|TRBD2|TRBJ2-7|-
TGTGCCAGCAGCCAACCGGGACTAGCGGGGTACGAGCAGTACTTC
CASSQPGLAGYEQYF
>TRBV5-8|-|TRBJ2-3|-
TGTGCCAGCAGCTTCACAGGGGGGGGCACAGATACGCAGTATTTT
CASSFTGGGTDTQYF
>TRBV27|-|TRBJ2-7|-
TGTGCCAGCAGCCCCTGGTCCTACGAGCAGTACTTC
CASSPWSYEQYF
>TRBV20-1|-|TRBJ1-1|-
TGCAGCCCAAGGGTCACTGAAGCTTTCTTT
CSPRVTEAFF
>TRBV11-1|TRBD2|TRBJ2-1|-
TGTGCCAGCAGCTGGACTAGCGGGAGGTCCTACAATGAGCAGTTCTTC
CASSWTSGRSYNEQFF
>TRBV28|-|TRBJ1-1|few
TGTGCCAGCAGGGAGGGGAACACTGAAGCTTTCTTT
CASREGNTEAFF
>TRBV5-6|-|TRBJ1-5|-
TGTGCCAGCAGCTCGTGGGGCCGGATCAATCAGCCCCAGCATTTT
CASSSWGRINQPQHF
>TRBV28|-|TRBJ2-3|-
TGTGCCACCGTAGGGCGCACAGATACGCAGTATTTT
CATVGRTDTQYF
>TRBV6-5|-|TRBJ2-3|-
TGTGCCAGCGGAGTAACGGATCGTACAGATACGCAGTATTTT
CASGVTDRTDTQYF
>TRBV27|TRBD1|TRBJ2-5|-
TGTGCCAGCAGTTTTGCCGGGACAGGGAGCCAAGAGACCCAGTACTTC
CASSFAGTGSQETQYF
>TRBV19|TRBD2|TRBJ2-4|-
TGTGCCAGTAGTATAGTAATTGGACTAGCGGGTCGGAACATTCAGTACTTC
CASSIVIGLAGRNIQYF
>TRBV15|TRBD2|TRBJ2-1|-
TGTGCCACCAGCAGAGAACTAGCGTACAATGAGCAGTTCTTC
CATSRELAYNEQFF
>TRBV13|TRBD1|TRBJ1-6|-
TGTGCCAGCAGTCCTTCCCTAGACAGGGGCGGTAATTCACCCCTCCACTTT
CASSPSLDRGGNSPLHF
>TRBV4-1|TRBD1|TRBJ2-7|-
TGCGCCAGCAGCCGGGACAGGACCTACGAGCAGTACTTC
CASSRDRTYEQYF
>TRBV5-6|-|TRBJ1-2|-
TGTGCCAGCCGTGGGAATAACTATGGCTACACCTTC
CASRGNNYGYTF
>TRBV10-3|-|TRBJ2-3|once
TGTGCCATCGGGCAGGGCACAGATACGCAGTATTTT
CAIGQGTDTQYF
>TRBV7-2|-|TRBJ2-7|-
TGTGCCAGCAGCCCCCAGGGGATCTCCTACGAGCAGTACTTC
CASSPQGISYEQYF
>TRBV11-2|-|TRBJ2-7|-
TGTGCCAGCAGCTTAGATCCGGAGCTCTACGAGCAGTACTTC
CASSLDPELYEQYF
>TRBV11-2|-|TRBJ1-5|-
TGTGCCAGCAGCACATACAGGGTAGGCAATCAGCCCCAGCATTTT
CASSTYRVGNQPQHF
>TRBV28|-|TRBJ1-1|once
TGTGCCAGCAGTTTAGGGGGGTTAGGCACTGAAGCTTTCTTT
CASSLGGLGTEAFF
>TRBV19|TRBD2|TRBJ2-7|-
TGTGCCAGTAGTGGGAGGACTAGCGGGAGCACCTACGAGCAGTACTTC
CASSGRTSGSTYEQYF
>TRBV5-1|-|TRBJ2-3|-
TGCGCCAGCAGCTTTCGGTCCCGGACAGATACGCAGTATTTT
CASSFRSRTDTQYF
>TRBV13|TRBD2|TRBJ2-7|-
TGTGCCAGCAGCCCGGGACTAGCGGGCTCCTACGAGCAGTACTTC
CASSPGLAGSYEQYF
>TRBV28|TRBD1|TRBJ1-5|-
TGTGCCAGCAGCCGGGACAGCGGCAATCAGCCCCAGCATTTT
CASSRDSGNQPQHF